The rows below give T cell receptor beta chains drawn from one sample of a study of cytomegalovirus exposure and HLA in healthy donors. Assay used: immunoSEQ multiplex PCR; TCRdb lists only in-frame clones, some missing. Altogether about 93,000 clones are present, about four fifths being singletons, with the ten largest covering about 3%. The sample comprised PBMCs. These receptors all stem from a woman aged 40 to 50 in good health and CMV-seronegative. CDR3s include the opening cysteine and the closing phenylalanine or tryptophan. The D gene is left open where the match is weak. Size values are once, few and many counts, or a class for expanded clones, and some rows have none.

J gene: TRBJ2-5
V gene: TRBV10-3
clone size: -
D gene: TRBD1
CDR3 DNA: TGTGCCGCCAGACAGGGTCTTCAGGAGACCCAGTACTTC
CDR3 protein: CAARQGLQETQYF

J gene: TRBJ2-3
V gene: TRBV30
clone size: -
D gene: -
CDR3 DNA: TGTGCCTGGAGTGTTCAGGGGGGCCTCACAGATACGCAGTATTTT
CDR3 protein: CAWSVQGGLTDTQYF

J gene: TRBJ1-1
V gene: TRBV5-1
clone size: -
D gene: -
CDR3 DNA: TGCGCCAGCAGCGCGGGGAGGTTAGCTTTCTTT
CDR3 protein: CASSAGRLAFF

J gene: TRBJ2-7
V gene: TRBV18
clone size: -
D gene: -
CDR3 DNA: TGTGCCAGCTCACCAATGGAGGGTTCCTACGAGCAGTACTTC
CDR3 protein: CASSPMEGSYEQYF

J gene: TRBJ1-4
V gene: TRBV5-1
clone size: once
D gene: TRBD1
CDR3 DNA: TGCGCCAGCAGCTTGGGGACAGGGGGGAATGAAAAACTGTTTTTT
CDR3 protein: CASSLGTGGNEKLFF

J gene: TRBJ1-1
V gene: TRBV12-5
clone size: -
D gene: -
CDR3 DNA: TGTGCTAGTGGCCGAACCCTCAGGGGAACTGAAGCTTTCTTT
CDR3 protein: CASGRTLRGTEAFF

J gene: TRBJ1-2
V gene: TRBV15
clone size: -
D gene: TRBD1
CDR3 DNA: TGTGCCACCAGCAGAGATGAGACAGGGCTTTACTATGGCTACACCTTC
CDR3 protein: CATSRDETGLYYGYTF

J gene: TRBJ1-1
V gene: TRBV6-5
clone size: few
D gene: -
CDR3 DNA: TGTGCCAGCAGTTACGGGAGGCGGGGCACTGAAGCTTTCTTT
CDR3 protein: CASSYGRRGTEAFF

J gene: TRBJ2-7
V gene: TRBV30
clone size: -
D gene: -
CDR3 DNA: TGTGCCTGGAGTGACAGCTACGAGCAGTACTTC
CDR3 protein: CAWSDSYEQYF

J gene: TRBJ2-3
V gene: TRBV7-2
clone size: -
D gene: TRBD2
CDR3 DNA: TGTGCCAGCAGCCTAACCCCAGCGGGAGCGGCAGATACGCAGTATTTT
CDR3 protein: CASSLTPAGAADTQYF

J gene: TRBJ2-3
V gene: TRBV10-3
clone size: -
D gene: TRBD2
CDR3 DNA: TGTGCCATCAGTGAGTCTAAGACTAGCGGATTTAGCACAGATACGCAGTATTTT
CDR3 protein: CAISESKTSGFSTDTQYF

J gene: TRBJ2-1
V gene: TRBV28
clone size: few
D gene: TRBD2
CDR3 DNA: TGTGCCAGCACCAGCGGACTAGTGGGCGATGAGCAGTTCTTC
CDR3 protein: CASTSGLVGDEQFF

J gene: TRBJ1-2
V gene: TRBV4-1
clone size: -
D gene: TRBD1
CDR3 DNA: TGCGCCAGCAGCCAGGGGGACAGGGTAGCTGGGGGCTACACCTTC
CDR3 protein: CASSQGDRVAGGYTF

J gene: TRBJ2-1
V gene: TRBV10-1
clone size: -
D gene: TRBD2
CDR3 DNA: TGCGCCAGCAGTAGGGGACTAGCGGGAGGAGACAATGAGCAGTTCTTC
CDR3 protein: CASSRGLAGGDNEQFF

J gene: TRBJ1-1
V gene: TRBV11-2
clone size: -
D gene: TRBD1
CDR3 DNA: TGTGCCAGCAGCTTATTGGGGACAGTGAACACTGAAGCTTTCTTT
CDR3 protein: CASSLLGTVNTEAFF

J gene: TRBJ2-3
V gene: TRBV6-4
clone size: -
D gene: TRBD1
CDR3 DNA: TGTGCCAGCAGTGACTCGACAGGGGCCGCCACAGATACGCAGTATTTT
CDR3 protein: CASSDSTGAATDTQYF

J gene: TRBJ2-7
V gene: TRBV27
clone size: -
D gene: TRBD2
CDR3 DNA: TGTGCCAGCAGTTTCCGCTCCGGGACTAGCTCCACCTACGAGCAGTACTTC
CDR3 protein: CASSFRSGTSSTYEQYF

J gene: TRBJ1-4
V gene: TRBV28
clone size: -
D gene: TRBD1
CDR3 DNA: TGTGCCAGCAGTACCAGGGGGTATGAAAAACTGTTTTTT
CDR3 protein: CASSTRGYEKLFF

J gene: TRBJ1-4
V gene: TRBV19
clone size: few
D gene: -
CDR3 DNA: TGTGCCAGTAGTTCTGGCTCGCGGGATGAAAAACTGTTTTTT
CDR3 protein: CASSSGSRDEKLFF

J gene: TRBJ1-2
V gene: TRBV19
clone size: -
D gene: -
CDR3 DNA: TGTGCCAGTAGTATCAGGGGTTCTAACTATGGCTACACCTTC
CDR3 protein: CASSIRGSNYGYTF

J gene: TRBJ2-1
V gene: TRBV2
clone size: -
D gene: TRBD2
CDR3 DNA: TGTGCCAGCAGCCAACTAGCGGGAGTTGACAATGAGCAGTTCTTC
CDR3 protein: CASSQLAGVDNEQFF

J gene: TRBJ2-3
V gene: TRBV6-5
clone size: -
D gene: -
CDR3 DNA: TGTGCCAGCAGTTATACAGGTTACACAGATACGCAGTATTTT
CDR3 protein: CASSYTGYTDTQYF

J gene: TRBJ2-2
V gene: TRBV19
clone size: once
D gene: -
CDR3 DNA: TGTGCCAGTGGCCCGAACACCGGGGAGCTGTTTTTT
CDR3 protein: CASGPNTGELFF

J gene: TRBJ1-2
V gene: TRBV5-6
clone size: -
D gene: TRBD1
CDR3 DNA: TGTGCCAGCAGCACCGCGAATTGGGGACAGGGGGTTGATGGCTACACCTTC
CDR3 protein: CASSTANWGQGVDGYTF

J gene: TRBJ2-5
V gene: TRBV5-1
clone size: -
D gene: TRBD2
CDR3 DNA: TGCGCCAGCAGCTCGGGACTAGCGGGATTGGCTGAGACCCAGTACTTC
CDR3 protein: CASSSGLAGLAETQYF

J gene: TRBJ2-1
V gene: TRBV6-4
clone size: -
D gene: -
CDR3 DNA: TGTGCCAGCGCCTCTACCTCCAGCGGATACAATGAGCAGTTCTTC
CDR3 protein: CASASTSSGYNEQFF

J gene: TRBJ2-7
V gene: TRBV28
clone size: -
D gene: TRBD2
CDR3 DNA: TGTGCCAGCAGTCCCCTGGGGAGGGACGAGCAGTACTTC
CDR3 protein: CASSPLGRDEQYF

J gene: TRBJ2-1
V gene: TRBV2
clone size: -
D gene: TRBD2
CDR3 DNA: TGTGCCAGCAGGGCTACTAGCGGGAGGGGTTACAATGAGCAGTTCTTC
CDR3 protein: CASRATSGRGYNEQFF

J gene: TRBJ2-3
V gene: TRBV19
clone size: -
D gene: TRBD1
CDR3 DNA: TGTGCCAGTAGTAATATCAGGGGGCTGGCAGATACGCAGTATTTT
CDR3 protein: CASSNIRGLADTQYF

J gene: TRBJ2-2
V gene: TRBV27
clone size: few
D gene: TRBD2
CDR3 DNA: TGTGCCAGCAGTCATAGCGGGGTGAACACCGGGGAGCTGTTTTTT
CDR3 protein: CASSHSGVNTGELFF

J gene: TRBJ1-5
V gene: TRBV28
clone size: -
D gene: TRBD1
CDR3 DNA: TGTGCCAGCAGTTGGGAAAGGACAGGGGGTTATCAGCCCCAGCATTTT
CDR3 protein: CASSWERTGGYQPQHF

J gene: TRBJ2-7
V gene: TRBV2
clone size: -
D gene: TRBD1
CDR3 DNA: TGTGCCAGCAGATCCGGGACAGGGGCCTACGAGCAGTACTTC
CDR3 protein: CASRSGTGAYEQYF

J gene: TRBJ2-4
V gene: TRBV18
clone size: -
D gene: -
CDR3 DNA: TGTGCCAGCTCACAGTTGCGGGACCTCAAAAACATTCAGTACTTC
CDR3 protein: CASSQLRDLKNIQYF

J gene: TRBJ1-1
V gene: TRBV6-5
clone size: few
D gene: -
CDR3 DNA: TGTGCCAGCAGTGCATCCCCGGGTGCCCAAGCTTTCTTT
CDR3 protein: CASSASPGAQAFF

J gene: TRBJ2-1
V gene: TRBV11-3
clone size: -
D gene: TRBD2
CDR3 DNA: TGTGCCAGCGGATCTCTTCTCCGGGGACTAGCGAAGAGACACAATGAGCAGTTCTTC
CDR3 protein: CASGSLLRGLAKRHNEQFF